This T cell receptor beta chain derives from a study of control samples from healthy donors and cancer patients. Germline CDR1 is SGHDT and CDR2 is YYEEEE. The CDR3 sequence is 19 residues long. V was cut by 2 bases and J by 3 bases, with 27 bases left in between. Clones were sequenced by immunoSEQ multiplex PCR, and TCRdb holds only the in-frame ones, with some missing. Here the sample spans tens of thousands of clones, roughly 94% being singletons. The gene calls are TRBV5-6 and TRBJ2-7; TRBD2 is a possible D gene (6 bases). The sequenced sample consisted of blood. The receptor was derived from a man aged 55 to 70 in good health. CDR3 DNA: TGTGCCAGCAGCTTCAGGTGGAGAGGTAAATCAATAGCGGACTACGAGCAGTACTTC. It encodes CASSFRWRGKSIADYEQYF.